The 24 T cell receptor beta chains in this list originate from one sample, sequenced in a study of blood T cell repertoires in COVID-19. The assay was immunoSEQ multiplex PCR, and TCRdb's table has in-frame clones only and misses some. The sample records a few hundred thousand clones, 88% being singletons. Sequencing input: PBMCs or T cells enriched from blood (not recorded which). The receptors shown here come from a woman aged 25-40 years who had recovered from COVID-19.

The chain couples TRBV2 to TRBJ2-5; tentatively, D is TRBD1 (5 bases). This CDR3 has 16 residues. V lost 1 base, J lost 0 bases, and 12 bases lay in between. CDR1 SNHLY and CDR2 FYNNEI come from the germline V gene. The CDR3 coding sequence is TGTGCCAGCAGTGAAGACAGGCCCGGGTACCAAGAGACCCAGTACTTC. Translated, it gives CASSEDRPGYQETQYF.

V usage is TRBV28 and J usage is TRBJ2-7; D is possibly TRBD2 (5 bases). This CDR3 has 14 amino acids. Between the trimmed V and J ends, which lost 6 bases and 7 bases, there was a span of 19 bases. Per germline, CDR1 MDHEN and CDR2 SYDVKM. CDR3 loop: CASRLVRTRGEQYF. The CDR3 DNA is TGTGCCAGCAGGCTTGTGAGGACTCGGGGTGAGCAGTACTTC.

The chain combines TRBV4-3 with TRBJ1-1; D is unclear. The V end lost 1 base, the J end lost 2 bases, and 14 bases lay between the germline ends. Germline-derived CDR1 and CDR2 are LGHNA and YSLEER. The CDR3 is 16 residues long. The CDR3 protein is CASSQGLTQPNTEAFF. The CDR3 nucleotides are TGCGCCAGCAGCCAAGGGTTAACTCAACCTAACACTGAAGCTTTCTTT.

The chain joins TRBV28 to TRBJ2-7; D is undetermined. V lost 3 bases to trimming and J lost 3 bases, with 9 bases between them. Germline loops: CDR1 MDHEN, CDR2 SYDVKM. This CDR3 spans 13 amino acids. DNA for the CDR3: TGTGCCAGCAGTTTCCCCGAGGACTACGAGCAGTACTTC. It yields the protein CASSFPEDYEQYF.

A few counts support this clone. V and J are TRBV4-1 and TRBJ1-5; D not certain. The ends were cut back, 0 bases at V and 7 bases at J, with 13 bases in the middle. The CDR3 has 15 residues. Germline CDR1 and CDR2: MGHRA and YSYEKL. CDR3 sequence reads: CASSQDRSGGQPQHF. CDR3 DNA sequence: TGCGCCAGCAGCCAAGATCGATCGGGCGGGCAGCCCCAGCATTTT.

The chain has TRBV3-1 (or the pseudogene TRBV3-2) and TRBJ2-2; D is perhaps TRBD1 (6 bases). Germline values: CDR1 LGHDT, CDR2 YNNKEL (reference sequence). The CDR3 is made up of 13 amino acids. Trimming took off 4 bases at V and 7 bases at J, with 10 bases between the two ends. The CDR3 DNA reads TGTGCCAGCAGCCTACAGGGTCGCGGGGAGCTGTTTTTT. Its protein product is CASSLQGRGELFF.

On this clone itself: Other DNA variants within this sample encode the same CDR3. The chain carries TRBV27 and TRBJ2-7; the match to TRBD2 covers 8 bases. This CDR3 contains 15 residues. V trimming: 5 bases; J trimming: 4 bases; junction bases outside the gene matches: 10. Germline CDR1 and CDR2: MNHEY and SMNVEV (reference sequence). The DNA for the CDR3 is TGTGCCAGCAGTCTAGGACTAGCAGGAGGGTACGAGCAGTACTTC. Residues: CASSLGLAGGYEQYF.

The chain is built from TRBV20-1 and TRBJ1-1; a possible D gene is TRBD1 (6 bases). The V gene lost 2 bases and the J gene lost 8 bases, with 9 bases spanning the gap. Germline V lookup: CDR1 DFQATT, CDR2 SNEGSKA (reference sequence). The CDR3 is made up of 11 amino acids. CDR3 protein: CSARTGNEAFF. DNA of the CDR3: TGCAGTGCTAGAACAGGGAACGAAGCTTTCTTT.

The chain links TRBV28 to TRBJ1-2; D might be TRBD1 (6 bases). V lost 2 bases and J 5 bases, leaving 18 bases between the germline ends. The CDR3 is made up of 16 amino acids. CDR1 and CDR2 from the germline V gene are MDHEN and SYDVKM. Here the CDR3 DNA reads TGTGCCAGCAGTTTAGAAGTGGCAGGGGCCTTATATGGCTACACCTTC. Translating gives CASSLEVAGALYGYTF.

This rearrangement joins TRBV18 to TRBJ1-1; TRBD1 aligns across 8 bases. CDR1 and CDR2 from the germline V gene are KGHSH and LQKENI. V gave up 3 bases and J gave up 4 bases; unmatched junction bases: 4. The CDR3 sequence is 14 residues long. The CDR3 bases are TGTGCCAGCTCACCGCGGACAGGGAGCACTGAAGCTTTCTTT. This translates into CASSPRTGSTEAFF.

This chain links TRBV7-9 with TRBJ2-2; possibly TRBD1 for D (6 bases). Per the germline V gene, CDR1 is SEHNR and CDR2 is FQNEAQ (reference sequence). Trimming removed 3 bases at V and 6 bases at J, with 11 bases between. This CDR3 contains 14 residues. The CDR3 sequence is CASSFPGASGELFF. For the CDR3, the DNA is TGTGCCAGCAGCTTTCCAGGGGCGTCCGGGGAGCTGTTTTTT.

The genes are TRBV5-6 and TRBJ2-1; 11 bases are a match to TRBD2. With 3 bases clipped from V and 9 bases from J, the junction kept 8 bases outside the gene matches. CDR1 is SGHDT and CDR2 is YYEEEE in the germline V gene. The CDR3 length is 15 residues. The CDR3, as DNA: TGTGCCAGCAGCTCTGCGACTAGCGGGGCAGTTGAGCAGTTCTTC. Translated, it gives CASSSATSGAVEQFF.

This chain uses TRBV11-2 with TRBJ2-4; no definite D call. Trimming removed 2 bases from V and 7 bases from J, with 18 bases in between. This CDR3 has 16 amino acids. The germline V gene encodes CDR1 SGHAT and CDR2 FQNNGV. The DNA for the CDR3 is TGTGCCAGCAGCTTAATGGGCGCGCCTCCTGGGAACATTCAGTACTTC. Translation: CASSLMGAPPGNIQYF.

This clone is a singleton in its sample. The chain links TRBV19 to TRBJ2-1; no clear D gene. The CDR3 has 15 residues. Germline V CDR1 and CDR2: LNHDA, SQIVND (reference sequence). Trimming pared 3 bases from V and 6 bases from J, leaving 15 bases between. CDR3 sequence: CASSMWSPAGNEQFF. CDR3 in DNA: TGTGCCAGTAGTATGTGGTCTCCCGCCGGCAATGAGCAGTTCTTC.

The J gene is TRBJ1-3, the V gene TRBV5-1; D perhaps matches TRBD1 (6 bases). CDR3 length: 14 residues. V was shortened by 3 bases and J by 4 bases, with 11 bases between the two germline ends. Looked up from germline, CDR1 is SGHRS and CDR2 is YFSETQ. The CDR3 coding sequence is TGCGCCAGCAGCTACGGACAGCTGGGAAACACCATATATTTT. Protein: CASSYGQLGNTIYF.

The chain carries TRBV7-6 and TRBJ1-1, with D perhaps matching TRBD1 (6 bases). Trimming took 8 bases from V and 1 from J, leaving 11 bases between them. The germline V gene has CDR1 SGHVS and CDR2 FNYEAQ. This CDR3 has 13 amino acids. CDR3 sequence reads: CASAWTENTEAFF. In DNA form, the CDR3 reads TGTGCCAGCGCTTGGACAGAGAACACTGAAGCTTTCTTT.

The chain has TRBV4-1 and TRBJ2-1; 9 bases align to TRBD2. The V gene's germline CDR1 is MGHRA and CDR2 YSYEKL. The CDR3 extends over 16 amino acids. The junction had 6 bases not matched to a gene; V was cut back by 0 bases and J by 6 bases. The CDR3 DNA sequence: TGCGCCAGCAGCCAAGAAGGGACTAGCCTAGTCAATGAGCAGTTCTTC. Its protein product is CASSQEGTSLVNEQFF.

For the CDR3, the DNA is TGTGCCAGCAGCCAAGCGGAACGACATCGGGATTATGGCTACACCTTC. Its translation is CASSQAERHRDYGYTF. The chain carries TRBV3-1 (or the pseudogene TRBV3-2) and TRBJ1-2; the D is unclear. CDR1 LGHDT and CDR2 YNNKEL come from the germline V gene (reference sequence). The CDR3 sequence is 16 residues long. V lost 1 base to trimming and J lost 5 bases, with 17 bases between them.

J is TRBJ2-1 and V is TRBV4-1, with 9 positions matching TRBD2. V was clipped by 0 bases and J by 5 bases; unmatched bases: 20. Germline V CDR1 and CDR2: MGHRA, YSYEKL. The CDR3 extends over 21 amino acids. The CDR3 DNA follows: TGCGCCAGCAGCCAAGATATGGGCGCGGGAGGGCCCTGGCATCTTAACAATGAGCAGTTCTTC. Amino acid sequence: CASSQDMGAGGPWHLNNEQFF.

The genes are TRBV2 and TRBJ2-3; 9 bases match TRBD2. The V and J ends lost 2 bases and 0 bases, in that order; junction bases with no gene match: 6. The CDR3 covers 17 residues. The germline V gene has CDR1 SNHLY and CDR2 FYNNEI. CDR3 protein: CASSEMDLAGSTDTQYF. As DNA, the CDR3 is TGTGCCAGCAGTGAAATGGATCTAGCGGGGAGCACAGATACGCAGTATTTT.

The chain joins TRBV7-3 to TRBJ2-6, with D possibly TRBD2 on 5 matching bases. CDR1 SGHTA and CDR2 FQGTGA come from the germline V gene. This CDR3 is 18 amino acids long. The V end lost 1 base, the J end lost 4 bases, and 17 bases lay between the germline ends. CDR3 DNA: TGTGCCAGCAGCTTAATAGGTCCGGGCGGGTACGGGGCCAACGTCCTGACTTTC. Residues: CASSLIGPGGYGANVLTF.

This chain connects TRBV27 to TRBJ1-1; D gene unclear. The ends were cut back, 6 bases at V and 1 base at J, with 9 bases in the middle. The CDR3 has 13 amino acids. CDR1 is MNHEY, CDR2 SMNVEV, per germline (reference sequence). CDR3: CASSYGRNTEAFF. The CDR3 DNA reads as TGTGCCAGCAGCTACGGGAGGAACACTGAAGCTTTCTTT.

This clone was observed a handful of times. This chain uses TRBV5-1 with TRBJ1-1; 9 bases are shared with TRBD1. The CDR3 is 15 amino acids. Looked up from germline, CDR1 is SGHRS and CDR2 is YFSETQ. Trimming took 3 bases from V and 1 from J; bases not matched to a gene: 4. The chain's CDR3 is CASSWTDRGNTEAFF. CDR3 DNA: TGCGCCAGCAGCTGGACGGACAGGGGGAACACTGAAGCTTTCTTT.

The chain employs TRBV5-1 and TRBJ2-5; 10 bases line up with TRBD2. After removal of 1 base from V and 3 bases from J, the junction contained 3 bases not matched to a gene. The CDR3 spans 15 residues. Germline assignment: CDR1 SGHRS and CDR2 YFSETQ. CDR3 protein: CASSLRSGREETQYF. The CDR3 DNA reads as TGCGCCAGCAGCTTGAGGAGCGGGAGGGAAGAGACCCAGTACTTC.